This T cell receptor (beta chain) was documented in a study of response to subunit inactivated influenza vaccine. This clonotype was counted at least ten times. The length of the CDR3 is 15 residues. V dropped 3 bases and J dropped 3 bases, with 14 bases sitting between them. TCRdb re-called the RT-PCR reads through MiXCR, storing one row per CDR3 protein. The data hold 500,000 or so distinct CDR3 sequences, with about 15% observed a single time. Sequences were derived from CD4+ T cells sorted from PBMCs, sampled approximately 25 months after vaccination. The clonotype was recovered from a man between 50 and 75 years old who received an inactivated influenza vaccine. J is TRBJ1-1 and V is TRBV12-3 or TRBV12-4; D not certain. CDR3 amino acids: CASSFGTLGDTEAFF. CDR3 in DNA: TGTGCCAGCAGTTTCGGCACTCTCGGGGACACTGAAGCTTTCTTT.